The subject of this entry is one T cell receptor (beta chain). As yet, its antigen is unknown. The sample comes from a study of a mutant IDH1 vaccine in newly diagnosed glioma. For the study at large: With temozolomide cycles, or 4-6 weeks after radiotherapy alone, vaccination was started.

This CDR3 region has 12 residues. Germline V gene lookup returns CDR1 MNHEY and CDR2 SVGAGI. V lost 7 bases and J 6 bases, leaving 12 bases between the germline ends. Stated time point: week 5, during vaccination. A 20-mer mutant IDH1 peptide at 300 ug was injected subcutaneously with topical imiquimod. The donors had new WHO grade 3 or 4 astrocytomas; these were IDH1-mutant and ATRX-lost. TCRdb's table, derived via immunoSEQ multiplex PCR, lists solely in-frame clones and lacks some. There are tens of thousands of clones in the sample; over 75% occur only once, and just over 0.55% lies in the top ten.

The TCR was taken from a woman in her forties or fifties with glioma. The chain couples TRBV6-5 to TRBJ1-2, with D tentatively TRBD1 (6 bases). Material: PBMCs, obtained from a glioma patient whose treatment included an IDH1 peptide vaccine. DNA for the CDR3: TGTGCCAGCACGACGGGGGGCAATGGCTACACCTTC. Amino acids: CASTTGGNGYTF.